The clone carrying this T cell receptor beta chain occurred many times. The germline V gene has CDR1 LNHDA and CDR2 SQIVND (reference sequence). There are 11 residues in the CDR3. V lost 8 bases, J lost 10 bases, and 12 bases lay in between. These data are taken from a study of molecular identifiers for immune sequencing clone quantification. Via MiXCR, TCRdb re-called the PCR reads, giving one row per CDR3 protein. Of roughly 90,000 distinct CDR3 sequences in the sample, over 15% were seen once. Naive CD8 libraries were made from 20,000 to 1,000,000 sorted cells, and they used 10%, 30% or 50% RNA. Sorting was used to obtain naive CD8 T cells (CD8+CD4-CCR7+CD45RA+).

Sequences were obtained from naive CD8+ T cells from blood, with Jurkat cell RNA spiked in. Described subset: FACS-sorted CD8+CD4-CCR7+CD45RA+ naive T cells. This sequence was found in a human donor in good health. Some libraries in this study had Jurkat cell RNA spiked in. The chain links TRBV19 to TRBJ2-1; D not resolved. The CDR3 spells CASAFLEEQFF. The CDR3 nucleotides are TGTGCCAGTGCCTTTTTAGAGGAGCAGTTCTTC. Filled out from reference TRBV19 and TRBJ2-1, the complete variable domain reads DGGITQSPKYLFRKEGQNVTLSCEQNLNHDAMYWYRQDPGQGLRLIYYSQIVNDFQKGDIAEGYSVSREKKESFPLTVTSAQKNPTAFYLCASAFLEEQFFGPGTRLTVL.